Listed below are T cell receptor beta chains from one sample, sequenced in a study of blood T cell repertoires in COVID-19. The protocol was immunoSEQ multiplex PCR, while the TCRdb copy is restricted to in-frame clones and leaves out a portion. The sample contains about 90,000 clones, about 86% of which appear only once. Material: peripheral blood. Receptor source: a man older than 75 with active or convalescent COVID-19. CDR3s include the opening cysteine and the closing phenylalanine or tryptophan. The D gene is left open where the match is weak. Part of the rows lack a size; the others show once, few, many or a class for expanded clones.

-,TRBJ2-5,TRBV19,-,CASSKTTRGRRETQYF,TGTGCCAGTAGCAAAACAACGAGAGGGAGAAGAGAGACCCAGTACTTC
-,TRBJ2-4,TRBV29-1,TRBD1,CSGGQGIGVDIQYF,TGCAGCGGGGGACAGGGAATAGGAGTGGACATTCAGTACTTC
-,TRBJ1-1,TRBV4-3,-,CASSQYIGQGREAFF,TGCGCCAGCAGCCAATACATCGGGCAGGGGCGTGAAGCTTTCTTT
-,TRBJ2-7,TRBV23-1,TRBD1,CASSQSRTGVDEQYF,TGCGCCAGCAGTCAATCTAGGACAGGGGTCGACGAGCAGTACTTC
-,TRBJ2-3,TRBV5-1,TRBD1,CASSSGQGSDTQYF,TGCGCCAGCAGCTCGGGACAGGGCTCAGATACGCAGTATTTT
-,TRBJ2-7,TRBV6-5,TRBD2,CASRRTSGDEQYF,TGTGCCAGCAGACGGACTAGCGGAGACGAGCAGTACTTC
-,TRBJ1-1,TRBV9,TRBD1,CASSGDRDTEAFF,TGTGCCAGCAGTGGGGACAGGGACACTGAAGCTTTCTTT
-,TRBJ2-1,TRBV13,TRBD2,CASSPQTSGRWNEQFF,TGTGCCAGCAGCCCCCAGACTAGCGGGAGGTGGAATGAGCAGTTCTTC
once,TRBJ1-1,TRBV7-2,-,CASSRGGAGNTEAFF,TGTGCCAGCAGCCGTGGGGGCGCCGGGAACACTGAAGCTTTCTTT
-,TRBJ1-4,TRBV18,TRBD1,CASSMGQLNEKLFF,TGTGCCAGCTCAATGGGACAGCTTAATGAAAAACTGTTTTTT
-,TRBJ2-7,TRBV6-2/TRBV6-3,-,CASSPRVGEQYF,TGTGCCAGCAGTCCCAGGGTTGGCGAGCAGTACTTC
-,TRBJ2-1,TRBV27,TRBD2,CASCRLGLAGAKEQFF,TGTGCCAGCTGCCGTTTAGGACTAGCGGGAGCGAAGGAGCAGTTCTTC
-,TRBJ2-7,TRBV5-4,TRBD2,CASSPVGGAREQYF,TGTGCCAGCAGCCCGGTCGGGGGGGCGCGTGAGCAGTACTTC
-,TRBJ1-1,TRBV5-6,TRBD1,CASSLQKTGGVTEAFF,TGTGCCAGCAGCTTACAAAAGACAGGGGGGGTCACTGAAGCTTTCTTT
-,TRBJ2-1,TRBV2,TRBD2,CASSDGTSGSYNEQFF,TGTGCCAGCAGTGACGGGACTAGCGGGAGCTACAATGAGCAGTTCTTC
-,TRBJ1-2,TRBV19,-,CASSINRDRESNYGYTF,TGTGCCAGTAGCATTAACCGGGACCGGGAGTCAAACTATGGCTACACCTTC
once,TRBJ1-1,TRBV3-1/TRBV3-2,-,CASTRWAFSEAFF,TGTGCCAGCACGAGATGGGCCTTCTCTGAAGCTTTCTTT
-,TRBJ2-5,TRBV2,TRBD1,CASSEDFLGQGKTQYF,TGTGCCAGCAGTGAAGATTTCCTCGGACAGGGGAAGACCCAGTACTTC
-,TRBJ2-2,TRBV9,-,CASSPRQGNTGELFF,TGTGCCAGCAGCCCTCGGCAGGGGAACACCGGGGAGCTGTTTTTT
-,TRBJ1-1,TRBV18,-,CASSPPVWNTEAFF,TGTGCCAGCTCACCACCCGTGTGGAACACTGAAGCTTTCTTT
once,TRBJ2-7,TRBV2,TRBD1,CASRNRGSDLNEQYF,TGTGCCAGCAGAAACAGGGGTTCTGATTTAAACGAGCAGTACTTC
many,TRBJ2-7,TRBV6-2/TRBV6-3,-,CASSYVAGSVGEQYF,TGTGCCAGCAGTTACGTGGCGGGAAGCGTGGGGGAGCAGTACTTC
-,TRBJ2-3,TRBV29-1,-,CSVSLGSGALKQYF,TGCAGCGTTAGTCTAGGTAGCGGCGCCCTCAAGCAGTATTTT
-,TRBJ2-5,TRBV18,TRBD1,CASSPPSGQGETQYF,TGTGCCAGCTCACCACCCTCAGGACAGGGCGAGACCCAGTACTTC